This entry lists 8 T cell receptor beta chains sequenced from one sample in a study. TCRdb processed the 5' RACE reads anew with MiXCR; each CDR3 protein has one entry. The repertoire has around 11,000 distinct CDR3 sequences, 27% of them found once; the top ten carry roughly 3%. Tregs were sorted as CD4+CD25+CD127-/low cells. The sample taken for sequencing was Tregs sorted from a lymph node. The receptors were gathered from a female donor with breast cancer.

A few counts support this clonotype. The chain carries TRBV11-2 and TRBJ2-7; 8 bases are a match to TRBD2. The germline gives CDR1 SGHAT, CDR2 FQNNGV. This CDR3 region has 15 residues. With 4 bases clipped from V and 5 bases from J, the junction kept 10 bases outside the gene matches. The CDR3 reads CASSYHSGIPNEQYF. The CDR3 coding sequence is TGTGCCAGCAGCTACCATAGCGGGATCCCCAACGAGCAGTACTTC.

This clonotype was seen many times. The chain carries TRBV7-8 and TRBJ2-5; D gene uncertain. The germline CDR1 and CDR2 sequences are SGHVS and FQNEAQ. The germline V and J ends were trimmed by 2 bases and 2 bases, with 9 bases remaining between them. This CDR3 has 14 amino acids. The CDR3 DNA follows: TGTGCCAGCAGCTTAAGCGCGATTCAAGAGACCCAGTACTTC. Its translation is CASSLSAIQETQYF.

The chain uses TRBV9 and TRBJ1-3, with a weak D call TRBD1 (6 bases). CDR3 length equals 15 residues. Trimming stripped 6 bases from V and 0 bases from J, with 13 bases between. Looked up from germline, CDR1 is SGDLS and CDR2 is YYNGEE. CDR3 nucleotide sequence: TGTGCCAGCATCTCGGGGACACTCTCTGGAAACACCATATATTTT. Translating it yields CASISGTLSGNTIYF.

Note on this clonotype: One end of the junction varies from germline; a read error may be responsible. This rearrangement joins TRBV6-1 to TRBJ2-1; 7 nucleotides line up with TRBD2. This CDR3 has 17 amino acids. Germline values: CDR1 MNHNS, CDR2 SASEGT. CDR3 nucleotides: TGTGCCAGCAGCCGGACTGGCGGGAGTTTCTACTACGATGAGCAGTTCTTC. This encodes CASSRTGGSFYYDEQFF.

There are a few counts of this clonotype. The V gene is TRBV5-6, the J gene TRBJ1-1; the D is unclear. Looked up from germline, CDR1 is SGHDT and CDR2 is YYEEEE. CDR3 length: 15 residues. The V end was cut by 4 bases, the J end by 0 bases, with 13 bases between. CDR3 in DNA: TGTGCCAGCAGCACAGACCGCTGGATGAACACTGAAGCTTTCTTT. Its translation is CASSTDRWMNTEAFF.

Relative to its sample, this clonotype is medium-sized. The chain is built from TRBV7-9 and TRBJ1-1; the D gene is possibly TRBD1 (6 bases). The CDR3 length is 14 residues. Trimming removed 1 base at V and 6 bases at J, with 12 bases between. The germline V gene encodes CDR1 SEHNR and CDR2 FQNEAQ (reference sequence). The CDR3: CASSLEGGRSEAFF. The CDR3 DNA follows: TGTGCCAGCAGCTTAGAGGGGGGTCGGTCTGAAGCTTTCTTT.

Only a few counts were recorded for this clonotype. One end of the junction fails to match germline, which may point to a read error. V usage is TRBV12-3 or TRBV12-4 and J usage is TRBJ2-1; 9 nucleotides align to TRBD1. The CDR3 runs 11 residues. CDR3 DNA: TGTGCCAGCAGTTCAGGGGACAGGGTTCTCTTC. The encoded protein is CASSSGDRVLF.

This clonotype qualifies as medium-sized. The J gene is TRBJ1-1, the V gene TRBV13; the D gene is possibly TRBD1 (6 bases). CDR1 is PRHDT, CDR2 FYEKMQ, per germline (reference sequence). The germline V and J ends were trimmed by 0 bases and 4 bases, with 15 bases remaining between them. This CDR3 is built from 16 residues. In nucleotides, the CDR3 is TGTGCCAGCAGCTTAGGACAGGGAAAAGGGGTCACTGAAGCTTTCTTT. Translated, it gives CASSLGQGKGVTEAFF. Together with reference TRBV13 and TRBJ1-1, the CDR3 gives the full variable domain: AAGVIQSPRHLIKEKRETATLKCYPIPRHDTVYWYQQGPGQDPQFLISFYEKMQSDKGSIPDRFSAQQFSDYHSELNMSSLELGDSALYFCASSLGQGKGVTEAFFGQGTRLTVV.